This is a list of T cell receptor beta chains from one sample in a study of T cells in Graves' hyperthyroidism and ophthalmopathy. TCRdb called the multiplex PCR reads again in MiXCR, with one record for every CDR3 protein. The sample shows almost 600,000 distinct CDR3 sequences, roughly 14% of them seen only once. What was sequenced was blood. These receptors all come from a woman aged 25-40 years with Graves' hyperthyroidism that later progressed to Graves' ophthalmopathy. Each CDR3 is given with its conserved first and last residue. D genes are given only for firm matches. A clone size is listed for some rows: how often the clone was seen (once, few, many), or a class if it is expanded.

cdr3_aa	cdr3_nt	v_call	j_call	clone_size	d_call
CASRQDLINSPLHF	TGTGCCAGCAGACAGGATTTGATAAATTCACCCCTCCACTTT	TRBV12-3/TRBV12-4	TRBJ1-6	many	.
CASSVNAGTNYGYTF	TGTGCCAGCAGCGTAAATGCAGGGACTAACTATGGCTACACCTTC	TRBV9	TRBJ1-2	few	.
CASSLYLAGGDEQFF	TGCGCCAGCAGCTTGTACCTAGCGGGAGGTGATGAGCAGTTCTTC	TRBV5-1	TRBJ2-1	many	TRBD2
CASSTIAEEAFF	TGTGCCAGCAGTACTATCGCCGAGGAAGCTTTCTTT	TRBV12-3/TRBV12-4	TRBJ1-1	.	.
CASSLSQGANVLTF	TGTGCCAGCAGCTTATCGCAAGGGGCCAACGTCCTGACTTTC	TRBV7-6	TRBJ2-6	.	.
CASSFGADYTF	TGTGCCAGTTCGTTCGGGGCGGACTACACCTTC	TRBV19	TRBJ1-2	many	.
CASTSLATEAFF	TGTGCCAGCACCAGCCTCGCCACTGAAGCTTTCTTT	TRBV12-3/TRBV12-4	TRBJ1-1	many	.
CASSSLAGDGDTQYF	TGTGCCAGCAGCTCCCTAGCGGGAGATGGAGATACGCAGTATTTT	TRBV7-9	TRBJ2-3	.	TRBD2
CASLASTSGNYNEQFF	TGTGCCAGCCTCGCATCGACTAGCGGGAATTACAATGAGCAGTTCTTC	TRBV7-9	TRBJ2-1	many	TRBD2
CASSLAGAPADTQYF	TGTGCCAGCAGTTTAGCGGGAGCACCGGCAGATACGCAGTATTTT	TRBV12-3/TRBV12-4	TRBJ2-3	many	.
CASSLTGTANTGELFF	TGTGCCAGCAGCCTGACCGGGACAGCGAACACCGGGGAGCTGTTTTTT	TRBV7-2	TRBJ2-2	few	TRBD1
CASSVAVSSYYGYTF	TGTGCCAGCAGCGTAGCAGTCAGTAGCTACTATGGCTACACCTTC	TRBV9	TRBJ1-2	many	.
CATSRDFGLAGDTDTQYF	TGTGCCACCAGCAGAGATTTCGGTTTAGCGGGAGACACAGATACGCAGTATTTT	TRBV15	TRBJ2-3	many	TRBD2
CSLMGWTGGVETQYF	TGCAGCCTCATGGGATGGACAGGGGGTGTAGAGACCCAGTACTTC	TRBV29-1	TRBJ2-5	many	TRBD1
CASSSPQGGEQYF	TGTGCCAGCAGTAGCCCCCAGGGGGGGGAGCAGTACTTC	TRBV27	TRBJ2-7	.	.
CSAQGLAGPYSEQFF	TGCAGTGCTCAGGGACTAGCGGGACCCTACAGTGAGCAGTTCTTC	TRBV20-1	TRBJ2-1	few	TRBD2
CASTGDLMNTEAFF	TGTGCCAGCACAGGCGATTTAATGAACACTGAAGCTTTCTTT	TRBV12-3/TRBV12-4	TRBJ1-1	many	.
CASSSGHPNTEAFF	TGCGCCAGCAGTTCGGGACACCCTAACACTGAAGCTTTCTTT	TRBV5-1	TRBJ1-1	many	.
CASSYSRETKETQYF	TGTGCCAGCAGTTACTCGCGGGAAACCAAAGAGACCCAGTACTTC	TRBV6-5	TRBJ2-5	many	.
CASSQGGPNNQPQHF	TGTGCCAGCAGCCAAGGGGGACCGAACAATCAGCCCCAGCATTTT	TRBV3-1	TRBJ1-5	.	.
CASSPETVSTDTQYF	TGTGCCAGCAGCCCCGAAACAGTTAGCACAGATACGCAGTATTTT	TRBV7-3	TRBJ2-3	.	.
CSVQGESGANVLTF	TGCAGCGTCCAGGGGGAATCTGGGGCCAACGTCCTGACTTTC	TRBV29-1	TRBJ2-6	many	TRBD1
CASSEDSGPGQPQHF	TGTGCCAGCAGTGAAGACAGCGGGCCCGGTCAGCCCCAGCATTTT	TRBV6-1	TRBJ1-5	.	.
CASSGRQGGTDTQYF	TGTGCCAGCAGTGGTCGACAGGGGGGCACAGATACGCAGTATTTT	TRBV2	TRBJ2-3	many	TRBD1
CASTTPELAGAGEQFF	TGTGCCAGCACCACCCCGGAACTAGCGGGAGCCGGTGAGCAGTTCTTC	TRBV6-2/TRBV6-3	TRBJ2-1	.	TRBD2
CAISGTGQPQHF	TGTGCCATCAGTGGGACGGGTCAGCCCCAGCATTTT	TRBV10-3	TRBJ1-5	few	.
CASRRTGNDGYTF	TGTGCCAGCAGACGGACAGGGAATGATGGCTACACCTTC	TRBV11-3	TRBJ1-2	many	TRBD1
CSVRRSNAGELFF	TGCAGTGTTCGTCGGAGTAACGCCGGGGAGCTGTTTTTT	TRBV20-1	TRBJ2-2	many	.
CASSASGSTEAFF	TGTGCCAGTAGTGCGAGCGGGAGCACTGAAGCTTTCTTT	TRBV19	TRBJ1-1	many	.
CASSLNTGPVRAFF	TGTGCCAGCAGTCTCAACACAGGTCCGGTGAGGGCTTTCTTT	TRBV2	TRBJ1-1	many	.
CASSRVGNTGELFF	TGTGCCAGTAGTAGGGTAGGGAACACCGGGGAGCTGTTTTTT	TRBV19	TRBJ2-2	.	.
CASSEQGVGGYTF	TGTGCCAGCAGTGAACAGGGGGTAGGGGGCTACACCTTC	TRBV6-1	TRBJ1-2	.	TRBD1
CASSPSSPYGYTF	TGTGCCAGCAGTCCCTCTTCACCATATGGCTACACCTTC	TRBV27	TRBJ1-2	many	.
CASSFRGVEAFF	TGTGCCAGCAGTTTTCGGGGGGTAGAAGCTTTCTTT	TRBV12-3/TRBV12-4	TRBJ1-1	few	.